What follows describes a single T cell receptor beta chain. Its antigen is unknown. Per the germline V gene, CDR1 is SGDLS and CDR2 is YYNGEE. CDR3 length equals 16 residues. These data are taken from a study of monozygotic twins with inflammatory bowel disease. Study results and caveats: Patient-to-patient differences in immunosuppressive treatment may have added variability to the repertoires.

Researchers used template switching to add UMIs featuring a 6-nucleotide sample barcode. Both the TCRalpha cDNA and the TCRbeta cDNA were taken through two nested PCRs, lasting approximately 16 and 10 cycles. Following a re-call of the 5' RACE reads, TCRdb has one entry per CDR3 protein and lacks DNA. This repertoire comprises some 330,000 distinct CDR3 sequences; its ten largest clones make up over 5%. The sample was blood. The clonotype comes from a human donor with ulcerative colitis or Crohn's disease, or a healthy co-twin of an affected twin (not recorded which). The chain employs TRBV9 and TRBJ1-4. The CDR3 reads CASSRGQIATNEKLFF.